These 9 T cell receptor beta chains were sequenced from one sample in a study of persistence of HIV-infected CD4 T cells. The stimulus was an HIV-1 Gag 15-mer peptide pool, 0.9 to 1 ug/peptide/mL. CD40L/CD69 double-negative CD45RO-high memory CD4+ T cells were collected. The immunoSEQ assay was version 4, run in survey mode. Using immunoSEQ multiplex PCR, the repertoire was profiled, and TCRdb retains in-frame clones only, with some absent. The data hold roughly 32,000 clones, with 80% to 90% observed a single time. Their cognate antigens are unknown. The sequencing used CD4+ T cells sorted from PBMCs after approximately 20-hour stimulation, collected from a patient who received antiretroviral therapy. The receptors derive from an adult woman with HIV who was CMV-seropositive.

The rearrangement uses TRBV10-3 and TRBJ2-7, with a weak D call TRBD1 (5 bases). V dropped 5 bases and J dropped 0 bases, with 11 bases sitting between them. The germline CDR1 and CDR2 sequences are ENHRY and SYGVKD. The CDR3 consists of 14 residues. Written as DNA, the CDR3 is TGTGCCATCAGTCCTATAGACAGCTCCTACGAGCAGTACTTC. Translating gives CAISPIDSSYEQYF.

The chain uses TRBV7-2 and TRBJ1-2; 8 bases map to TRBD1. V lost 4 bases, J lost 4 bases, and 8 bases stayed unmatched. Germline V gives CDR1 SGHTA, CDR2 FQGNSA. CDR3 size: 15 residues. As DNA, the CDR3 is TGTGCCAGCAGCTACTTACAGGGGGGAGGCTATGGCTACACCTTC. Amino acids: CASSYLQGGGYGYTF. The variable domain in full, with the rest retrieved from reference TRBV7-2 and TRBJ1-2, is GAGVSQSPSNKVTEKGKDVELRCDPISGHTALYWYRQSLGQGLEFLIYFQGNSAPDKSGLPSDRFSAERTGGSVSTLTIQRTQQEDSAVYLCASSYLQGGGYGYTFGSGTRLTVV.

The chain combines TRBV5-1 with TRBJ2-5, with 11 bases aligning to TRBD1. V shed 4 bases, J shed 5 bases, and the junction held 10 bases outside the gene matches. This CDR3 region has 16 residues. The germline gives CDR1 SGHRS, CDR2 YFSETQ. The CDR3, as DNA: TGCGCCAGCAGCAAGAGGACAGGGGGCGCCGGGGAGACCCAGTACTTC. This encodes CASSKRTGGAGETQYF.

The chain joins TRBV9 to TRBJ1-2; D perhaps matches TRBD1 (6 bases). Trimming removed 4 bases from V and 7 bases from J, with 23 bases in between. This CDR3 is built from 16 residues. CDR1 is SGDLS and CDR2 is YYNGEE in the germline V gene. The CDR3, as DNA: TGTGCCAGCAGCCCACCTCAGGGCAGGGGAGGAGGTGGCTACACCTTC. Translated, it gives CASSPPQGRGGGGYTF.

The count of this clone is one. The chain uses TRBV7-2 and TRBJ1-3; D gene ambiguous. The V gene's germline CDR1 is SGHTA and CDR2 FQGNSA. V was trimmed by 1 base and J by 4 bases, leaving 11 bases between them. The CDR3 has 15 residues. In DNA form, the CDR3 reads TGTGCCAGCAGCTTAGTACCGGGCTCAGGAAACACCATATATTTT. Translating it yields CASSLVPGSGNTIYF.

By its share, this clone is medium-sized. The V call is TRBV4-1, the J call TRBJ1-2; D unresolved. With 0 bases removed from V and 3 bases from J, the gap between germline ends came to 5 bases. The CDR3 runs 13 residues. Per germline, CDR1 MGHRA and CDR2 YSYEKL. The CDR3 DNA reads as TGCGCCAGCAGCCAAGACGGGTACTATGGCTACACCTTC. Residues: CASSQDGYYGYTF.

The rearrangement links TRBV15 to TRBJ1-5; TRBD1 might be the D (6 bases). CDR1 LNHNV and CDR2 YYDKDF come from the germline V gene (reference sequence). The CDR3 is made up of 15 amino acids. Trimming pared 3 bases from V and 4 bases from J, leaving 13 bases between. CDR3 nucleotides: TGTGCCACCAGCAGGTCTACACAGGGAAATCAGCCCCAGCATTTT. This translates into CATSRSTQGNQPQHF.

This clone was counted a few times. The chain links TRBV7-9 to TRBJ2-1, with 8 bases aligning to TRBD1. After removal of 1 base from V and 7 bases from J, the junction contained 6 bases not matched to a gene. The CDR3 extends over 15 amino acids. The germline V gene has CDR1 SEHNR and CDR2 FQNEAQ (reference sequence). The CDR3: CASSLDGTGSNEQFF. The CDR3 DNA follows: TGTGCCAGCAGCTTAGATGGGACAGGATCAAATGAGCAGTTCTTC.

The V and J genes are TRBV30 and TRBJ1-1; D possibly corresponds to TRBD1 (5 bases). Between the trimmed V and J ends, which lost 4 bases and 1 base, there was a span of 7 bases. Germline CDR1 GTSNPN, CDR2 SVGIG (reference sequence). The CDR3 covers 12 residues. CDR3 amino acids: CAWIGGNTEAFF. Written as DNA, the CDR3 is TGTGCCTGGATTGGGGGGAACACTGAAGCTTTCTTT.